This is a list of T cell receptor beta chains from one sample in a study of blood T cell repertoires in COVID-19. Using immunoSEQ multiplex PCR, the repertoire was profiled, and TCRdb retains in-frame clones only, with some absent. The sample has 110,000 or so clones, about 85% seen once. The sample was peripheral blood. Receptor source: a man aged 45-60 years with acute or convalescent COVID-19. CDR3s include the opening cysteine and the closing phenylalanine or tryptophan.

length,J,V,CDR3
14,TRBJ1-4,TRBV9,CASSGGQGYEKLFF
15,TRBJ1-2,TRBV28,CASRPRDRLNYGYTF
16,TRBJ2-1,TRBV19,CASSKGSSGGANEQFF
15,TRBJ1-4,TRBV4-1,CASRSRDSNNEKLFF
14,TRBJ1-2,TRBV29-1,CSVRAQGAGDGYTF
15,TRBJ2-3,TRBV7-2,CASSLWTGSMYTQYF
14,TRBJ2-3,TRBV30,CAWKSSGGADTQYF
16,TRBJ2-3,TRBV2,CASSLTSGGDTDTQYF
12,TRBJ1-2,TRBV6-5,CASRRGQEGYTF
12,TRBJ2-3,TRBV12-5,CASGRDSLGQYF
14,TRBJ1-1,TRBV27,CASSIGALATEAFF
15,TRBJ2-3,TRBV5-1,CASSLVGRGPDTQYF
12,TRBJ1-1,TRBV30,CAWKGDTTEAFF
14,TRBJ1-4,TRBV14,CASSRGQVNEKLFF
13,TRBJ1-4,TRBV30,CASRGQLNEKLFF
14,TRBJ2-7,TRBV29-1,CSVRSGTASYEQYF
16,TRBJ2-2,TRBV4-1,CASSQEGTSGTGELFF
15,TRBJ1-5,TRBV13,CASSTCPGYNQPQHF
12,TRBJ1-2,TRBV30,CAWSETDYGYTF
15,TRBJ2-3,TRBV5-1,CASSWGTGGTDTQYF
13,TRBJ2-7,TRBV5-1,CASSFQGAYEQYF
14,TRBJ1-5,TRBV6-5,CASSYSSYNQPQHF
16,TRBJ2-3,TRBV9,CASSSPLQASTDTQYF
13,TRBJ1-1,TRBV5-1,CASRHPGYPEAFF
16,TRBJ1-1,TRBV28,CASSPSLGTGNTEAFF
15,TRBJ2-3,TRBV25-1,CASSEYESSADTQYF
15,TRBJ1-1,TRBV3-1/TRBV3-2,CASSQPYRGPTEAFF
13,TRBJ1-1,TRBV9,CASSVGTGTKAFF
12,TRBJ2-7,TRBV6-2/TRBV6-3,CASSPDRGWQYF
14,TRBJ1-3,TRBV4-1,CASSQPGGENTIYF
15,TRBJ2-3,TRBV29-1,CSVGKRQGGTDTQYF
14,TRBJ2-2,TRBV2,CASRRSPNTGELFF
15,TRBJ1-5,TRBV30,CAWSAGGFSNQPQHF
11,TRBJ1-2,TRBV4-1,CASSSRQDHTF
17,TRBJ2-1,TRBV11-2,CASSLRAQGAQYNEQFF
17,TRBJ2-4,TRBV6-1,CASSDEHRRLAKNIQYF
17,TRBJ2-4,TRBV2,CASSESASGGLGHIQYF
13,TRBJ1-5,TRBV4-1,CASSQGTDQPQHF
13,TRBJ1-2,TRBV6-1,CASSEKARGGYTF
16,TRBJ1-1,TRBV29-1,CSVTEAGDTMNTEAFF
13,TRBJ2-1,TRBV19,CASSSPGRNEQFF
13,TRBJ2-3,TRBV7-3,CASSSYGRDTQYF
13,TRBJ1-1,TRBV7-3,CASSFQWNTEAFF
18,TRBJ2-3,TRBV6-1,CASSESLAGAATTDTQYF
15,TRBJ2-1,TRBV3-1/TRBV3-2,CASRHTSGGLNEQFF